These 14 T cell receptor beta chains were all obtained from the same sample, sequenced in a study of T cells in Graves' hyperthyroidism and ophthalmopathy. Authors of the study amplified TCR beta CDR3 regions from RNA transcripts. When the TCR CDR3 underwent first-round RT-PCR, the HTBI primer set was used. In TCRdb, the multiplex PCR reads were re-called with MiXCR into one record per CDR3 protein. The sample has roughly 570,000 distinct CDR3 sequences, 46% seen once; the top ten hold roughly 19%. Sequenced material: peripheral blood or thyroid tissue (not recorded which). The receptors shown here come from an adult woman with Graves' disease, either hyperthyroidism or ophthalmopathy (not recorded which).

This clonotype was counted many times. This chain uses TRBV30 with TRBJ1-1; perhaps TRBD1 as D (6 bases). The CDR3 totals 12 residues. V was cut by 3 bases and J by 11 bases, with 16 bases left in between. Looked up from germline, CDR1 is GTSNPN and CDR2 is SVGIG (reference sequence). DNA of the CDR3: TGTGCCTGGAGCCGGGCAGGGGTGGTTGCTTTCTTT. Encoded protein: CAWSRAGVVAFF.

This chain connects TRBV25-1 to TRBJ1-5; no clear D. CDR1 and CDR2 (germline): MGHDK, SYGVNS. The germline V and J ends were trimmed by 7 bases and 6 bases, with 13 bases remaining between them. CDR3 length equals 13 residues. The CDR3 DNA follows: TGTGCCAGCACGGCCGAGTGGGGTCAGCCCCAGCATTTT. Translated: CASTAEWGQPQHF.

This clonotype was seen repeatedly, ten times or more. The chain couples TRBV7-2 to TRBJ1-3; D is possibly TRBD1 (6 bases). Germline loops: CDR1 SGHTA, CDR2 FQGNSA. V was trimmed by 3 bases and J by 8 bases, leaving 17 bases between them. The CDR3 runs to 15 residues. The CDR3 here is CASSLDGQPSDTIYF. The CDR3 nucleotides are TGTGCCAGCAGCTTGGATGGACAGCCGTCGGACACCATATATTTT.

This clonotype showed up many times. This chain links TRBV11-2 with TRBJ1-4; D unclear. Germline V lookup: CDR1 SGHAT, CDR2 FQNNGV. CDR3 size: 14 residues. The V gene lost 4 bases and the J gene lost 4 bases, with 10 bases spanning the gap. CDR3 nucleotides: TGTGCCAGCAGCTCCCGACGAGATAATGAAAAACTGTTTTTT. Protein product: CASSSRRDNEKLFF.

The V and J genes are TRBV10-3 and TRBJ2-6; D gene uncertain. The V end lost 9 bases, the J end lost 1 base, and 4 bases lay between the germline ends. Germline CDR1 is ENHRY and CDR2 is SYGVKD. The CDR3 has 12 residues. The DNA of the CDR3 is TGTGCCATTGGGTCTGGGGCCAACGTCCTGACTTTC. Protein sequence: CAIGSGANVLTF.

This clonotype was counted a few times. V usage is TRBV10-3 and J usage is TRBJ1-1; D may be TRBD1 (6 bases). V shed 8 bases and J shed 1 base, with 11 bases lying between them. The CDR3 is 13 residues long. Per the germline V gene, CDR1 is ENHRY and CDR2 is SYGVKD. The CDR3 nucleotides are TGTGCCATCGGACAGTCCCCGAACACTGAAGCTTTCTTT. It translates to CAIGQSPNTEAFF.

The chain's CDR3 is CASSDSTNSGANVLTF. The CDR3 DNA is TGTGCCAGCAGTGACTCGACAAACTCTGGGGCCAACGTCCTGACTTTC. This chain connects TRBV6-4 to TRBJ2-6; unclear D gene. The V gene's germline CDR1 is MRHNA and CDR2 SNTAGT. V lost 0 bases, J lost 0 bases, and 6 bases lay in between. The CDR3 is 16 amino acids.

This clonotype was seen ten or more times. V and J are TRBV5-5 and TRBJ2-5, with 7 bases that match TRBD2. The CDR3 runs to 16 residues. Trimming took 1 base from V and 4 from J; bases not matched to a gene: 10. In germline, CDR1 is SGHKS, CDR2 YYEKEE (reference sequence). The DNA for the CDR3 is TGTGCCAGCAGCTTGATGTCAGCGGGGAGGCTAGAGACCCAGTACTTC. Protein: CASSLMSAGRLETQYF.

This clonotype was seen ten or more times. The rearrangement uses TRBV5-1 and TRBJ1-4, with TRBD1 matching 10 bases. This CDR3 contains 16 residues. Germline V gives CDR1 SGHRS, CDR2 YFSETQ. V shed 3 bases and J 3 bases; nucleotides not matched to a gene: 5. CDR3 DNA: TGCGCCAGCAGCTACCGGACAGGGGGACCTAATGAAAAACTGTTTTTT. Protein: CASSYRTGGPNEKLFF.

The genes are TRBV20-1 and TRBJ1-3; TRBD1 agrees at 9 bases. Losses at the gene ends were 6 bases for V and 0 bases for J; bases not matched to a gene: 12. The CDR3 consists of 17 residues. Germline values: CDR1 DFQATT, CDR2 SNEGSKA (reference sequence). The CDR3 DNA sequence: TGCAGTGCCCGGGGGACAGGGTACAGCCGCTCTGGAAACACCATATATTTT. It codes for CSARGTGYSRSGNTIYF.

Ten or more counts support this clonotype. The CDR3 is CASSQDRVGYTF. The CDR3 bases are TGCGCCAGCAGCCAAGATCGGGTTGGCTACACCTTC. The chain uses TRBV4-1 and TRBJ1-2, with D unclear. The CDR3 is 12 residues long. CDR1 is MGHRA, CDR2 YSYEKL, per germline. V shed 0 bases and J shed 7 bases, with 6 bases lying between them.

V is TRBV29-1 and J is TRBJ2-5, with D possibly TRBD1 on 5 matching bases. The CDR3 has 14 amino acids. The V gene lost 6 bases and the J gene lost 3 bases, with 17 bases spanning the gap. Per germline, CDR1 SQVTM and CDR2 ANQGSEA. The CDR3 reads CSVGPRQAKETQYF. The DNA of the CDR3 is TGCAGCGTGGGGCCGCGACAAGCCAAAGAGACCCAGTACTTC.

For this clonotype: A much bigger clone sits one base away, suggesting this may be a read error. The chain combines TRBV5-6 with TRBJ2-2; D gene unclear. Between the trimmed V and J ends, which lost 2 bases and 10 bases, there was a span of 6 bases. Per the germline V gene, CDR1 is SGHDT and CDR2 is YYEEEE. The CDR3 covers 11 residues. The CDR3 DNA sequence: TGTGCCAGCAGCTTTGGGCCGGAGCTGTTTTTT. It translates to CASSFGPELFF.

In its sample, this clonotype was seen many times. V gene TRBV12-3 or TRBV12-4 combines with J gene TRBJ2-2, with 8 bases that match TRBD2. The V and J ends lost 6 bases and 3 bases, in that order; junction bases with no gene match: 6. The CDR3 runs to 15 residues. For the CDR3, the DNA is TGTGCCAGCAGGGCAGGACTAGCTTACACCGGGGAGCTGTTTTTT. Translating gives CASRAGLAYTGELFF.